Listed below are T cell receptor beta chains from one sample, sequenced in a study of blood T cell repertoires in COVID-19. The method was immunoSEQ multiplex PCR; TCRdb's version includes in-frame clones alone and lacks a portion of them. The sample contains about 110,000 clones, 87% of which appear only once. Sample: peripheral blood. These TCRs come from a human donor in a cohort sampled during active COVID-19. CDR3s include the opening cysteine and the closing phenylalanine or tryptophan. A D gene is named only where the DNA matches it firmly. A row's size may be missing; if present it is once, few, many or a size class.

V: TRBV11-1; D: .; J: TRBJ1-1; size: .; DNA: TGTGCCAGCAGGACCTCGGGACACCAGAACACTGAAGCTTTCTTT; CDR3: CASRTSGHQNTEAFF
V: TRBV9; D: .; J: TRBJ2-3; size: .; DNA: TGTGCCAGCAGCGTAGGGTCTATGGTGGCAGATACGCAGTATTTT; CDR3: CASSVGSMVADTQYF
V: TRBV19; D: .; J: TRBJ1-2; size: .; DNA: TGTGCCAGTAGTATATTCGGGACACTAGATAACTATGGCTACACCTTC; CDR3: CASSIFGTLDNYGYTF
V: TRBV5-1; D: .; J: TRBJ2-1; size: once; DNA: TGCGCCAGCTCGACTGAGAGCTCCTACAATGAGCAGTTCTTC; CDR3: CASSTESSYNEQFF
V: TRBV21-1; D: .; J: TRBJ2-7; size: .; DNA: TGTGCCAGCAGCAGTCCTAGGGGACTACCTGTTTACGAGCAGTACTTC; CDR3: CASSSPRGLPVYEQYF
V: TRBV4-3; D: TRBD2; J: TRBJ2-5; size: .; DNA: TGCGCCAGCAGCCAAAGGACTAGCGGATCCCAAGAGACCCAGTACTTC; CDR3: CASSQRTSGSQETQYF
V: TRBV18; D: .; J: TRBJ1-1; size: .; DNA: TGTGCCAGCTCACCGGCCGATACAGGGTTTGAAGCTTTCTTT; CDR3: CASSPADTGFEAFF
V: TRBV9; D: .; J: TRBJ1-3; size: few; DNA: TGTGCCAGCAGCGTAGCGGCGGACTCTGGAAACACCATATATTTT; CDR3: CASSVAADSGNTIYF
V: TRBV30; D: TRBD1; J: TRBJ1-1; size: .; DNA: TGTGCCTGGAGCGGATACAGGGGGTTGACTGAAGCTTTCTTT; CDR3: CAWSGYRGLTEAFF
V: TRBV7-2; D: .; J: TRBJ2-3; size: .; DNA: TGTGCCAGCAGCATGATGACGGGGGGCACAGATACGCAGTATTTT; CDR3: CASSMMTGGTDTQYF
V: TRBV7-9; D: .; J: TRBJ1-1; size: .; DNA: TGTGCCAGCAGACCAACGCAGGGGCTGAACACTGAAGCTTTCTTT; CDR3: CASRPTQGLNTEAFF
V: TRBV7-3; D: .; J: TRBJ2-5; size: .; DNA: TGTGCCAGCAGCTTTGGGCAGCAAGAGACCCAGTACTTC; CDR3: CASSFGQQETQYF
V: TRBV25-1; D: .; J: TRBJ1-1; size: .; DNA: TGTGCCAGCAGTGAATATACCGGTAGCCCGAACACTGAAGCTTTCTTT; CDR3: CASSEYTGSPNTEAFF
V: TRBV5-5; D: .; J: TRBJ1-4; size: .; DNA: TGTGCCAGCAGCCTGGGCGGTGAAAAACTGTTTTTT; CDR3: CASSLGGEKLFF
V: TRBV3-1/TRBV3-2; D: .; J: TRBJ2-7; size: .; DNA: TGTGCCAGCAGCACCCAGGGGTCCTACGAGCAGTACTTC; CDR3: CASSTQGSYEQYF
V: TRBV7-8; D: TRBD2; J: TRBJ2-1; size: .; DNA: TGTGCCAGCAGCCCGCCTAGCGGGATCAGCTCCTACAATGAGCAGTTCTTC; CDR3: CASSPPSGISSYNEQFF
V: TRBV7-8; D: .; J: TRBJ1-2; size: .; DNA: TGTGCCAGCAGCTTAGACAAGAACTATGGCTACACCTTC; CDR3: CASSLDKNYGYTF
V: TRBV10-3; D: .; J: TRBJ1-2; size: .; DNA: TGTGCCAACGAGCGGACAGTCTATGGCTACACCTTC; CDR3: CANERTVYGYTF
V: TRBV27; D: .; J: TRBJ1-2; size: few; DNA: TGTGCCAGCAGTTTACTTGGTTCGGTTTCCTATGGCTACACCTTC; CDR3: CASSLLGSVSYGYTF
V: TRBV7-9; D: .; J: TRBJ1-4; size: .; DNA: TGTGCCAGCAGAGTCACAAAGGAGGGAAGACTGTTTTTT; CDR3: CASRVTKEGRLFF
V: TRBV18; D: .; J: TRBJ2-6; size: .; DNA: TGTGCCAGCTCACCAAACGACGGAGGATTCTCTGGGGCCAACGTCCTGACTTTC; CDR3: CASSPNDGGFSGANVLTF
V: TRBV14; D: .; J: TRBJ1-1; size: .; DNA: TGTGCCAGCAGCCAAGAAAGGCCGGCCTCGCGGGGGTCTGAAGCTTTCTTT; CDR3: CASSQERPASRGSEAFF
V: TRBV5-1; D: TRBD2; J: TRBJ2-1; size: .; DNA: TGCGCCAGCAGCTTGGATCGACTAGCGGGGACCAATGAGCAGTTCTTC; CDR3: CASSLDRLAGTNEQFF
V: TRBV27; D: TRBD1; J: TRBJ2-5; size: .; DNA: TGTGCCAGCAGTCCGAGACTTGGACAGGGGGCGAGGGTATACCAAGAGACCCAGTACTTC; CDR3: CASSPRLGQGARVYQETQYF
V: TRBV28; D: .; J: TRBJ1-4; size: .; DNA: TGTGCCAGCAGTTTCCAGGGAGGGTACTGGAAAAAACTGTTTTTT; CDR3: CASSFQGGYWKKLFF
V: TRBV7-9; D: TRBD2; J: TRBJ2-3; size: .; DNA: TGTGCCAGCAGCTCCGGACTAGCGGGAGGGATGGATACGCAGTATTTT; CDR3: CASSSGLAGGMDTQYF
V: TRBV11-3; D: TRBD2; J: TRBJ2-1; size: few; DNA: TGTGCCAGCAGCATAAGCGGGAGCGGGTCCTACAATGAGCAGTTCTTC; CDR3: CASSISGSGSYNEQFF
V: TRBV7-9; D: .; J: TRBJ2-7; size: .; DNA: TGTGCCAGCAGCTTAGGGGAGAACTACGAGCAGTACTTC; CDR3: CASSLGENYEQYF
V: TRBV19; D: TRBD2; J: TRBJ2-1; size: .; DNA: TGTGCCAGTACGCCCATAGCGGGAGTGGCAGACAATGAGCAGTTCTTC; CDR3: CASTPIAGVADNEQFF
V: TRBV27; D: TRBD1; J: TRBJ1-5; size: .; DNA: TGTGCCAGCAGTTTATCACAGGGGGCGATTGGCAATCAGCCCCAGCATTTT; CDR3: CASSLSQGAIGNQPQHF
V: TRBV10-3; D: .; J: TRBJ2-2; size: .; DNA: TGTGCCATCAGTTCTTCTGTGGAGGCCGGGGAGCTGTTTTTT; CDR3: CAISSSVEAGELFF
V: TRBV9; D: TRBD1; J: TRBJ2-7; size: .; DNA: TGTGCCAGCAGCGTAGGACAGGGTGAGCAGTACTTC; CDR3: CASSVGQGEQYF
V: TRBV28; D: .; J: TRBJ2-7; size: .; DNA: TGTGCCAGCAGTTTCGACAGGATGGGCTACGAGCAGTACTTC; CDR3: CASSFDRMGYEQYF
V: TRBV27; D: TRBD1; J: TRBJ1-2; size: once; DNA: TGTGCCAGCAGTTTATCGATAGGGACAGTCTATGGCTACACCTTC; CDR3: CASSLSIGTVYGYTF
V: TRBV12-2; D: .; J: TRBJ1-4; size: .; DNA: TGTGCAAGTCGCATCAAATGGGCCGTGGACAGGAAAGGAAAACTGTTTTTT; CDR3: CASRIKWAVDRKGKLFF
V: TRBV5-5; D: .; J: TRBJ1-1; size: .; DNA: TGTGCCAGCAGCTTGGGACAGATGAACACTGAAGCTTTCTTT; CDR3: CASSLGQMNTEAFF
V: TRBV6-6; D: .; J: TRBJ1-6; size: .; DNA: TGTGCCAGCAGTTACTACTCAATTGCCGAGGGTTCACCCCTCCACTTT; CDR3: CASSYYSIAEGSPLHF
V: TRBV5-6; D: .; J: TRBJ1-2; size: once; DNA: TGTGCCAGCAGCCAGGGACATAACTATGGCTACACCTTC; CDR3: CASSQGHNYGYTF
V: TRBV7-2; D: TRBD2; J: TRBJ2-7; size: .; DNA: TGTGCCAGCAGCACGGGACTAGCGGGATCCTACGAGCAGTACTTC; CDR3: CASSTGLAGSYEQYF
V: TRBV10-3; D: TRBD2; J: TRBJ2-1; size: once; DNA: TGTGCCATCAGTGAGTCGAAAGCGGGAAGCCTCGGTGAGCAGTTCTTC; CDR3: CAISESKAGSLGEQFF
V: TRBV6-2/TRBV6-3; D: .; J: TRBJ2-7; size: once; DNA: TGTGCCAGCAGTTACGAGAGGGCCCACGAGCAGTACTTC; CDR3: CASSYERAHEQYF
V: TRBV29-1; D: .; J: TRBJ2-1; size: .; DNA: TGCAGCGTTGGCCAGGGGGGATCCTACAATGAGCAGTTCTTC; CDR3: CSVGQGGSYNEQFF
V: TRBV9; D: .; J: TRBJ2-3; size: once; DNA: TGTGCCAGCAGCGTAGCTATCACAGATACGCAGTATTTT; CDR3: CASSVAITDTQYF
V: TRBV3-1/TRBV3-2; D: TRBD2; J: TRBJ2-5; size: .; DNA: TGTGCCAGCAACTCCCCTAGCGGGAGGGCCTTGGGAAAAGAGACCCAGTACTTC; CDR3: CASNSPSGRALGKETQYF